The 28 T cell receptor beta chains below all came from one sample that was sequenced in a study of CD8 T cells in Susac syndrome. Random hexamers were used to reverse transcribe the RNA input (roughly 0.5 to 1 ug). Each CDR3 protein gets one entry after TCRdb re-called the immunoSEQ multiplex PCR reads with MiXCR. The table lists 110,000 or so distinct CDR3 sequences, roughly 93% of them singletons, with under 0.095% in the top ten. Sequences were obtained from CD4+ T cells from PBMCs. The receptors come from a human donor with multiple sclerosis.

The V and J genes are TRBV9 and TRBJ1-2; 7 bases match TRBD1. The CDR3 is 17 amino acids. From germline, CDR1 is SGDLS and CDR2 YYNGEE. V shed 2 bases and J 1 base; nucleotides not matched to a gene: 11. The CDR3, as DNA: TGTGCCAGCAGCGTGACAGGGCGACGTACGTTTAACTATGGCTACACCTTC. Its translation is CASSVTGRRTFNYGYTF.

The chain employs TRBV30 and TRBJ1-1; D gene unclear. Trimming shortened V by 2 bases and J by 2 bases, and 6 bases separated the two germline ends. Germline lookup yields CDR1 GTSNPN and CDR2 SVGIG (reference sequence). CDR3 length: 12 residues. The chain's CDR3 is CAWSPGNTEAFF. In DNA, the CDR3 is TGTGCCTGGAGTCCGGGAAACACTGAAGCTTTCTTT.

The gene calls are TRBV28 and TRBJ1-1; no clear D gene. Germline V gene lookup returns CDR1 MDHEN and CDR2 SYDVKM. The CDR3 sequence is 16 residues long. Trimming left V 1 base short and J 3 bases short, with 15 bases between. The CDR3 spells CASSLSGNRGYTEAFF. As DNA, the CDR3 is TGTGCCAGCAGTTTATCGGGCAACCGCGGGTACACTGAAGCTTTCTTT. Drawing the rest from reference TRBV28 and TRBJ1-1, the complete variable domain is DVKVTQSSRYLVKRTGEKVFLECVQDMDHENMFWYRQDPGLGLRLIYFSYDVKMKEKGDIPEGYSVSREKKERFSLILESASTNQTSMYLCASSLSGNRGYTEAFFGQGTRLTVV.

V is TRBV9 and J is TRBJ2-2, with 9 bases matching TRBD1. This CDR3 region has 15 residues. In germline, CDR1 is SGDLS, CDR2 YYNGEE. J lost 5 bases, V lost 0 bases, and 2 bases had no gene match. The CDR3 region has the DNA TGTGCCAGCAGCGTAGTGGGACAGGGTACCGGGGAGCTGTTTTTT. This sequence encodes CASSVVGQGTGELFF. The full variable domain, with the rest looked up from reference TRBV9 and TRBJ2-2, is DSGVTQTPKHLITATGQRVTLRCSPRSGDLSVYWYQQSLDQGLQFLIQYYNGEERAKGNILERFSAQQFPDLHSELNLSSLELGDSALYFCASSVVGQGTGELFFGEGSRLTVL.

V is TRBV7-9 and J is TRBJ1-3, with D hard to call. The CDR3 loop spans 15 amino acids. Germline V gene lookup returns CDR1 SEHNR and CDR2 FQNEAQ (reference sequence). V was pared by 2 bases and J by 2 bases, with 10 bases between. The CDR3 bases are TGTGCCAGCAGCTTACTCGGAGGGACTGGAAACACCATATATTTT. Translating it yields CASSLLGGTGNTIYF.

CDR3 residues: CASRKGAHTGELFF. The CDR3 region has the DNA TGTGCCAGCCGTAAAGGGGCGCATACCGGGGAGCTGTTTTTT. The chain links TRBV2 to TRBJ2-2; the D gene is possibly TRBD1 (5 bases). Trimming took off 8 bases at V and 5 bases at J, with 15 bases between the two ends. Germline CDR1 is SNHLY and CDR2 is FYNNEI. This CDR3 region has 14 residues. Filled out from reference TRBV2 and TRBJ2-2, the complete variable domain reads EPEVTQTPSHQVTQMGQEVILRCVPISNHLYFYWYRQILGQKVEFLVSFYNNEISEKSEIFDDQFSVERPDGSNFTLKIRSTKLEDSAMYFCASRKGAHTGELFFGEGSRLTVL.

The rearrangement links TRBV18 to TRBJ2-7; a possible D gene is TRBD1 (5 bases). Per germline, CDR1 KGHSH and CDR2 LQKENI. Trimming left V 5 bases short and J 6 bases short, with 17 bases between. CDR3 length: 14 residues. Written as DNA, the CDR3 is TGTGCCAGCTCAGTCCGAGACAGCCCATCCGAGCAGTACTTC. Encoded protein: CASSVRDSPSEQYF.

The chain combines TRBV2 with TRBJ1-2; no firm D call. The germline CDR1 and CDR2 sequences are SNHLY and FYNNEI. The CDR3 consists of 14 residues. V shed 0 bases and J shed 6 bases, with 11 bases lying between them. The CDR3, as DNA: TGTGCCAGCAGTGAAGCGATGGTCCGTGATGGCTACACCTTC. Translation: CASSEAMVRDGYTF. Looking up the rest from reference TRBV2 and TRBJ1-2 gives the full variable domain: EPEVTQTPSHQVTQMGQEVILRCVPISNHLYFYWYRQILGQKVEFLVSFYNNEISEKSEIFDDQFSVERPDGSNFTLKIRSTKLEDSAMYFCASSEAMVRDGYTFGSGTRLTVV.

V usage is TRBV6-6 and J usage is TRBJ1-6; TRBD1 matches at 8 bases. Trimming removed 2 bases from V and 10 bases from J; junction bases left unmatched: 4. Germline CDR1 and CDR2: MNHNY and SVGAGI (reference sequence). This CDR3 has 14 amino acids. The CDR3 bases are TGTGCCAGCAGTTACAGGGACAGGCAGTCACCCCTCCACTTT. Protein sequence: CASSYRDRQSPLHF.

The J gene is TRBJ1-2, the V gene TRBV3-1, with unresolved D. CDR3 length equals 14 residues. Trimming shortened V by 1 base and J by 7 bases, and 13 bases separated the two germline ends. CDR1 LGHDT and CDR2 YNNKEL come from the germline V gene (reference sequence). The CDR3 DNA follows: TGTGCCAGCAGCCAAGGGCGGAGGGAGTCTGGCTACACCTTC. It is translated as CASSQGRRESGYTF.

Regarding this clonotype: A junction end diverges from the germline sequence, so it may reflect a read error. The chain links TRBV19 to TRBJ1-4; D is perhaps TRBD1 (5 bases). CDR3 length: 11 residues. Looked up from germline, CDR1 is LNHDA and CDR2 is SQIVND (reference sequence). The CDR3 sequence: CRDFWFEKLFF. Written as DNA, the CDR3 is TGCCGGGACTTTTGGTTTGAAAAACTGTTTTTT.

This chain joins TRBV3-1 and TRBJ2-2; D possibly corresponds to TRBD1 (6 bases). Germline V CDR1 and CDR2: LGHDT, YNNKEL (reference sequence). Trimming pared 5 bases from V and 4 bases from J, leaving 11 bases between. The CDR3 is 14 amino acids. The CDR3 DNA reads TGTGCCAGCAGCTGGACAGAAAGCACCGGGGAGCTGTTTTTT. It translates to CASSWTESTGELFF.

The J gene is TRBJ2-3, the V gene TRBV28; D is ambiguous. The V end lost 6 bases, the J end lost 0 bases, and 4 bases lay between the germline ends. The germline V gene has CDR1 MDHEN and CDR2 SYDVKM. This CDR3 contains 12 residues. For the CDR3, the DNA is TGTGCCAGCAGATCGAGCACAGATACGCAGTATTTT. Its translation is CASRSSTDTQYF.

The chain recombines TRBV7-9 with TRBJ1-2, with 7 bases aligning to TRBD1. V was clipped by 1 base and J by 8 bases; unmatched bases: 10. This CDR3 has 15 residues. The V gene's germline CDR1 is SEHNR and CDR2 FQNEAQ (reference sequence). The CDR3 is CASSLGDRAVQGYTF. The CDR3 nucleotides read TGTGCCAGCAGCTTAGGAGACAGGGCGGTTCAGGGCTACACCTTC.

This chain connects TRBV3-1 to TRBJ2-3; D gene unclear. CDR1 and CDR2 (germline): LGHDT, YNNKEL (reference sequence). Trimming removed 4 bases at V and 6 bases at J, with 8 bases between. This CDR3 has 12 amino acids. Here the CDR3 reads CASSLTEDTQYF. CDR3 DNA sequence: TGTGCCAGCAGCCTAACTGAGGATACGCAGTATTTT.

The table lists this clonotype with a count of one. The V gene is TRBV6-5, the J gene TRBJ1-4, with TRBD1 as a possible D gene (5 bases). The CDR3 extends over 14 amino acids. Germline V CDR1 and CDR2: MNHEY, SVGAGI. V was cut by 5 bases and J by 7 bases, with 14 bases left in between. The DNA for the CDR3 is TGTGCCAGCAGTGGGACTTCTTGGGGTGAAAAACTGTTTTTT. Protein sequence: CASSGTSWGEKLFF.

The chain's CDR3 is CASSESHGTVGYEQYF. CDR3 DNA: TGTGCCAGCAGTGAATCCCACGGGACGGTGGGCTACGAGCAGTACTTC. This rearrangement joins TRBV25-1 to TRBJ2-7; D is possibly TRBD1 or TRBD2 (5 bases each). The CDR3 has 16 amino acids. The V gene's germline CDR1 is MGHDK and CDR2 SYGVNS. Trimming left V 1 base short and J 3 bases short, with 16 bases between.

The V gene is TRBV15, the J gene TRBJ1-2; no reliable D call. Germline CDR1 LNHNV, CDR2 YYDKDF (reference sequence). The CDR3 contains 13 residues. Trimming cost V 1 base and J 3 bases, with 6 bases left between them. CDR3 protein: CATSRVKDYGYTF. In nucleotides, the CDR3 is TGTGCCACCAGCAGAGTGAAGGACTATGGCTACACCTTC.

V and J are TRBV7-2 and TRBJ2-7; 12 bases match TRBD2. J was trimmed by 6 bases and V by 3 bases; bases with no gene match: 3. CDR1 and CDR2 from the germline V gene are SGHTA and FQGNSA. This CDR3 has 14 amino acids. DNA for the CDR3: TGTGCCAGCAGCTTGCTAGCGGGGGGGCCCGAGCAGTACTTC. Protein product: CASSLLAGGPEQYF.

The V gene is TRBV7-9, the J gene TRBJ2-4; 8 bases are a match to TRBD1. V shed 3 bases and J 8 bases; nucleotides not matched to a gene: 6. Germline values: CDR1 SEHNR, CDR2 FQNEAQ (reference sequence). The CDR3 spans 14 residues. The CDR3 region is CASSLGTGGDIQYF. CDR3 nucleotides: TGTGCCAGCAGCTTGGGGACAGGAGGGGACATTCAGTACTTC.

The rearrangement links TRBV6-4 to TRBJ1-2, with D tentatively TRBD1 (5 bases). CDR3 length: 16 residues. Germline V CDR1 and CDR2: MRHNA, SNTAGT. V lost 6 bases and J lost 2, with 19 bases in between. CDR3 sequence reads: CASRISAGTANYGYTF. The CDR3 DNA follows: TGTGCCAGCAGAATCTCTGCCGGGACGGCCAACTATGGCTACACCTTC.

The genes are TRBV6-2 or TRBV6-3 and TRBJ2-1; D is unclear. The ends were cut back, 5 bases at V and 8 bases at J, with 7 bases in the middle. The CDR3 has 11 residues. CDR1 is MNHEY and CDR2 is SVGEGT in the germline V gene. CDR3 protein: CASSPRHEQFF. The CDR3 DNA is TGTGCCAGCAGTCCTCGGCATGAGCAGTTCTTC.

J is TRBJ2-2 and V is TRBV30; D is perhaps TRBD2 (6 bases). Trimming removed 4 bases at V and 8 bases at J, with 23 bases between. Germline loops: CDR1 GTSNPN, CDR2 SVGIG (reference sequence). CDR3 length: 16 amino acids. CDR3 amino acids: CAWTRAGLNGRGELFF. In DNA, the CDR3 is TGTGCCTGGACGAGAGCGGGCCTTAATGGAAGGGGGGAGCTGTTTTTT.

The rearrangement links TRBV9 to TRBJ2-5, with 7 bases aligning to TRBD1. CDR1 SGDLS and CDR2 YYNGEE come from the germline V gene. V gave up 2 bases and J gave up 1 base; unmatched junction bases: 2. This CDR3 has 14 amino acids. This CDR3 is CASSVTGAQETQYF. The CDR3 nucleotides are TGTGCCAGCAGCGTTACAGGGGCCCAAGAGACCCAGTACTTC.

V is TRBV6-5 and J is TRBJ2-7; 8 bases fit TRBD1. J was trimmed by 5 bases and V by 1 base; bases with no gene match: 10. The germline V gene has CDR1 MNHEY and CDR2 SVGAGI. CDR3 length equals 16 residues. CDR3 coding DNA: TGTGCCAGCAGTTACTTCCAGGACAGGGTGCTGGACGAGCAGTACTTC. Protein product: CASSYFQDRVLDEQYF.

V gene TRBV20-1 combines with J gene TRBJ2-7; D could derive from TRBD1 or TRBD2 (5 bases each). The germline V and J ends were trimmed by 5 bases and 2 bases, with 22 bases remaining between them. Germline loops: CDR1 DFQATT, CDR2 SNEGSKA (reference sequence). This CDR3 spans 16 amino acids. CDR3 sequence: CSAQSVMNMGPYEQYF. In DNA form, the CDR3 reads TGCAGTGCTCAGTCCGTGATGAACATGGGACCCTACGAGCAGTACTTC.

The chain combines TRBV12-3 or TRBV12-4 with TRBJ2-5; maybe TRBD1 (6 bases). This CDR3 has 13 amino acids. Trimming removed 5 bases from V and 4 bases from J, with 11 bases in between. CDR3 sequence reads: CASSAQGLETQYF. CDR3 coding DNA: TGTGCCAGCAGTGCCCAGGGGCTAGAGACCCAGTACTTC.

The rearrangement uses TRBV29-1 and TRBJ2-6; D remains ambiguous. Trimming pared 5 bases from V and 1 base from J, leaving 6 bases between. Germline-derived CDR1 and CDR2 are SQVTM and ANQGSEA. The CDR3 covers 13 residues. The CDR3 DNA follows: TGCAGCGTTCAAAGGTCTGGGGCCAACGTCCTGACTTTC. Amino acid sequence: CSVQRSGANVLTF.